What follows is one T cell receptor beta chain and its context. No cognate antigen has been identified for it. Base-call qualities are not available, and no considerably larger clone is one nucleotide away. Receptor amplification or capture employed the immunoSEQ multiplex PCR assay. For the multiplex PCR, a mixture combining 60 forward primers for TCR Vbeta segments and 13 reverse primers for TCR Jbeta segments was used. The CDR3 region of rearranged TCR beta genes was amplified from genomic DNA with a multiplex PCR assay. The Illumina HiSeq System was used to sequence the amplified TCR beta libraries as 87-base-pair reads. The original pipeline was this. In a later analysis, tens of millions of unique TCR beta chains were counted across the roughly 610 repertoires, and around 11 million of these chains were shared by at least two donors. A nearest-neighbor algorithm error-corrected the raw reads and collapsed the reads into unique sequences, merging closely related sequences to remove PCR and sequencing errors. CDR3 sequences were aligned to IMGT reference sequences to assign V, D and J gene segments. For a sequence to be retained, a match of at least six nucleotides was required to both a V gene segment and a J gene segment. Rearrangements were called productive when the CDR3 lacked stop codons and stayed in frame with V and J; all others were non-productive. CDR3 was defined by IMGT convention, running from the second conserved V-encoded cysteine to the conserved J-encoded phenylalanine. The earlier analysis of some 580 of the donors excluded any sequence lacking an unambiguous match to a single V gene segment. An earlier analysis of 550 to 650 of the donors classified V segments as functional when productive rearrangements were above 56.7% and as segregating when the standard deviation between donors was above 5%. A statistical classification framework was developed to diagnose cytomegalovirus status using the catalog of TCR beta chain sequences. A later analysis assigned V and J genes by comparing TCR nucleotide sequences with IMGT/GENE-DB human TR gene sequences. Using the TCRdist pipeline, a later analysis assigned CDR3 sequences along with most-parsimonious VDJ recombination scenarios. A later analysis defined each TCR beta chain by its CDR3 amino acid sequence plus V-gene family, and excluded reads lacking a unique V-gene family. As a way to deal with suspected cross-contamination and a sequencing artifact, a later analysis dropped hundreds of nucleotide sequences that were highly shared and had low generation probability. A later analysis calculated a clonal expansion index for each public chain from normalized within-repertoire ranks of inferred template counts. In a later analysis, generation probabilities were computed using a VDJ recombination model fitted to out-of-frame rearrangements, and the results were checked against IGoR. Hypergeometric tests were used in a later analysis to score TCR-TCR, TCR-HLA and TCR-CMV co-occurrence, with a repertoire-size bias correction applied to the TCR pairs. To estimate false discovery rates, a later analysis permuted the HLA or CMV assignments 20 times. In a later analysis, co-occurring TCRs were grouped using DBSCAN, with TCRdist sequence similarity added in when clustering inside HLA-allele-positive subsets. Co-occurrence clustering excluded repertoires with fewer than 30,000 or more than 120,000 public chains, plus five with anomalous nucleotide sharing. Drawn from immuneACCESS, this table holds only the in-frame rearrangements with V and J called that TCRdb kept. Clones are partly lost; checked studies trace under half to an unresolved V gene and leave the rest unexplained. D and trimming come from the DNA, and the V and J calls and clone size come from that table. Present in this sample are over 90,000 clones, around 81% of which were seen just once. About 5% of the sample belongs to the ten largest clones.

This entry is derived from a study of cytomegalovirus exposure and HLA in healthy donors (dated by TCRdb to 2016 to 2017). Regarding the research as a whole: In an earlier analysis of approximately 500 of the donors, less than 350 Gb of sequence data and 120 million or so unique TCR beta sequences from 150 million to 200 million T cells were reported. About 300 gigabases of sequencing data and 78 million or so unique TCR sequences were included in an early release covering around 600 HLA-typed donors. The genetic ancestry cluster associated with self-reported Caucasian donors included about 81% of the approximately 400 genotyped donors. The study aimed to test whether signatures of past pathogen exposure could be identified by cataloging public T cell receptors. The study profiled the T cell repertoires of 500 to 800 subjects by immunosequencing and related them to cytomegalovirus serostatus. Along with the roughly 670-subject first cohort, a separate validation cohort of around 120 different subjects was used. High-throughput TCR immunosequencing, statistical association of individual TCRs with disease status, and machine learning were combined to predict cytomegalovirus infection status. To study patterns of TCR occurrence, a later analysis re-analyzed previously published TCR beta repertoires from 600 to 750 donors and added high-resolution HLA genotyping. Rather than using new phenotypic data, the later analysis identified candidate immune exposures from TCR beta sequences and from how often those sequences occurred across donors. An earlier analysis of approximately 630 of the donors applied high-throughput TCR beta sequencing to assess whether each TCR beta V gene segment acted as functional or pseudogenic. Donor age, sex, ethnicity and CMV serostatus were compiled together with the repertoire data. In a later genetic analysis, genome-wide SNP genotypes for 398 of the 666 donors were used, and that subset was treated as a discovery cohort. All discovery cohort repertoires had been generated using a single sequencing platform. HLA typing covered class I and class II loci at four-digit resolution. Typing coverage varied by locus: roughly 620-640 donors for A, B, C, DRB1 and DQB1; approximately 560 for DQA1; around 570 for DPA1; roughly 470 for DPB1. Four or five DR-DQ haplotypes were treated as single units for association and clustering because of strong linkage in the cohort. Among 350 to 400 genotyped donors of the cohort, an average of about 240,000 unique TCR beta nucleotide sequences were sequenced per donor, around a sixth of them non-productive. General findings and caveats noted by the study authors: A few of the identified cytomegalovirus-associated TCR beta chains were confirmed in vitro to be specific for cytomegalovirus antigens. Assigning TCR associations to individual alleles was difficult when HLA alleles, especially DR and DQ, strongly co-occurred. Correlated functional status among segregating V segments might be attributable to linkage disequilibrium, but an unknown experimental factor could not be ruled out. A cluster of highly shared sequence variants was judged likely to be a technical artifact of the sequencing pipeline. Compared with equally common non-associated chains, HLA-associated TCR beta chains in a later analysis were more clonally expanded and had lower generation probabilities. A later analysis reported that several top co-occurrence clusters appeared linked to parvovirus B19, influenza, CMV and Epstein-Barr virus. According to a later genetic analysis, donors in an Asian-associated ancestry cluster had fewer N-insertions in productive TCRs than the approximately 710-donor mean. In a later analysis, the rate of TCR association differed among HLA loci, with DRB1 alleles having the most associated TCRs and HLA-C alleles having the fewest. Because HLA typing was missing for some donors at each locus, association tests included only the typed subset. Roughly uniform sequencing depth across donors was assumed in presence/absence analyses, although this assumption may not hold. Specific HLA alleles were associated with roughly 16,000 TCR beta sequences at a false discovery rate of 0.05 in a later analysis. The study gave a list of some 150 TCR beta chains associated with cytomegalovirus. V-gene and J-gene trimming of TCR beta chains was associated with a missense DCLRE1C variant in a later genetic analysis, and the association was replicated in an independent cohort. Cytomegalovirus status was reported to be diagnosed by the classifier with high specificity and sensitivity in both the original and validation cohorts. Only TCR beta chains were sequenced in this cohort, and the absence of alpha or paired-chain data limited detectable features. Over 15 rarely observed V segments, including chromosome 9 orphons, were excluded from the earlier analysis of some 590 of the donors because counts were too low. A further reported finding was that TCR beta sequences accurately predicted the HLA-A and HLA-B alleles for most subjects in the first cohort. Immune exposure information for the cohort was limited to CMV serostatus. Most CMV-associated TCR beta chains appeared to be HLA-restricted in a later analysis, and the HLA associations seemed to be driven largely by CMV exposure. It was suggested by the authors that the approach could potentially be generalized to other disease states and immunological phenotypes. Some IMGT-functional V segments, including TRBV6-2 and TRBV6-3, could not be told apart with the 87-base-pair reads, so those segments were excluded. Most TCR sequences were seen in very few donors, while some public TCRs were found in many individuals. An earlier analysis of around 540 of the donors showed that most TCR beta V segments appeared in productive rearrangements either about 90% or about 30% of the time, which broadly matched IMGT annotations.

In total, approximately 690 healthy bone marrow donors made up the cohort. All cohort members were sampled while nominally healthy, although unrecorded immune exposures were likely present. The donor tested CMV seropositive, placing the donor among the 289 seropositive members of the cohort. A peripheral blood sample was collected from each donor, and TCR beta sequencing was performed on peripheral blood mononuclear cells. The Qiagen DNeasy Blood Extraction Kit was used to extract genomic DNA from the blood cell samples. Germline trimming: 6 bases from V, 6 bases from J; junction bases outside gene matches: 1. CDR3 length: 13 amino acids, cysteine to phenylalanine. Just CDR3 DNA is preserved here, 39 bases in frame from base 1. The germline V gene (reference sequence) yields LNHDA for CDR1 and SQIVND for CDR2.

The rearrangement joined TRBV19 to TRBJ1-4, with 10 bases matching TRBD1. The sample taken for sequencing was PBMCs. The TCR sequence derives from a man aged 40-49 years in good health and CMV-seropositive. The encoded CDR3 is CASRDRGHEKLFF. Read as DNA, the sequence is TGTGCCAGTAGAGACAGGGGGCATGAAAAACTGTTTTTT.